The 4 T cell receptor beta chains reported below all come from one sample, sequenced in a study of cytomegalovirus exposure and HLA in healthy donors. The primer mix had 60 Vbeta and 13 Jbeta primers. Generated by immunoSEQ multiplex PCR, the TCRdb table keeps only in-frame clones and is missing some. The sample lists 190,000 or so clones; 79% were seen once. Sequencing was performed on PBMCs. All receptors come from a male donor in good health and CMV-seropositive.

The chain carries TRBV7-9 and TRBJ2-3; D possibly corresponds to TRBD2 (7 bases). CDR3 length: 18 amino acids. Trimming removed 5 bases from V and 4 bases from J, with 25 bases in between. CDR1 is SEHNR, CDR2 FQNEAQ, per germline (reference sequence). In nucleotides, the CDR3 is TGTGCCAGCAGCACTAGTAGGGGGACAACAAGCGGGGCAGATACGCAGTATTTT. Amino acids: CASSTSRGTTSGADTQYF.

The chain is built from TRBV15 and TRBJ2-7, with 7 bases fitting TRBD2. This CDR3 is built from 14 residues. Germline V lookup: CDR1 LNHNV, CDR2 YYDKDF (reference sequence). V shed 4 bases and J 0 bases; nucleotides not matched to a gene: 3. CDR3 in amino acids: CATSKPGGSYEQYF. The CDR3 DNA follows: TGTGCCACCAGCAAGCCGGGAGGCTCCTACGAGCAGTACTTC.

The CDR3 spells CASSSLYEGADTQYF. The CDR3 coding sequence is TGTGCCAGCAGTTCTCTGTACGAAGGGGCAGATACGCAGTATTTT. The rearrangement joins TRBV28 to TRBJ2-3; perhaps TRBD1 as D (5 bases). The CDR3 covers 15 residues. Germline values: CDR1 MDHEN, CDR2 SYDVKM. V was cut by 4 bases and J by 4 bases, with 15 bases left in between.

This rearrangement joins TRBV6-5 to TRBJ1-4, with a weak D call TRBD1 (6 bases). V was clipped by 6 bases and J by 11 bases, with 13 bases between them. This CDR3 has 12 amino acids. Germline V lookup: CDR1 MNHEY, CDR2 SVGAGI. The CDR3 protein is CASRRTDSKLFF. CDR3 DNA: TGTGCCAGCAGGCGGACAGACTCGAAACTGTTTTTT.